Below, 27 T cell receptor beta chains from the same sample are listed, as sequenced in a study of blood T cell repertoires in COVID-19. Using immunoSEQ multiplex PCR, the repertoire was profiled, and TCRdb retains in-frame clones only, with some absent. Of 200,000 to 300,000 clones in the sample, around 90% were seen once. The specimen was PBMCs or T cells enriched from blood (not recorded which). The receptors were sampled from a woman in her twenties or thirties with acute COVID-19.

This rearrangement joins TRBV29-1 to TRBJ1-1, with 7 bases aligning to TRBD1. The CDR3 contains 13 residues. Germline CDR1 SQVTM, CDR2 ANQGSEA. J gave up 7 bases and V 2 bases, and 7 bases lay outside the gene matches. CDR3 sequence reads: CSVESQGDLEAFF. Here the CDR3 DNA reads TGCAGCGTTGAATCCCAGGGGGACCTTGAAGCTTTCTTT.

The CDR3 DNA follows: TGTGCCAGCAGTGGACAGCTCTCTGGAAACACCATATATTTT. As protein: CASSGQLSGNTIYF. This chain joins TRBV2 and TRBJ1-3; D perhaps matches TRBD1 (5 bases). V lost 4 bases, J lost 0 bases, and 7 bases lay in between. The CDR3 loop spans 14 amino acids. Germline V gives CDR1 SNHLY, CDR2 FYNNEI.

The chain recombines TRBV12-3 or TRBV12-4 with TRBJ1-1; D is uncertain. Trimming cost V 7 bases and J 5 bases, with 14 bases left between them. CDR3 length: 13 amino acids. The DNA of the CDR3 is TGTGCCAGCACCCTGACCCGAGGAACTGAAGCTTTCTTT. It codes for CASTLTRGTEAFF.

The chain uses TRBV10-2 and TRBJ2-3; D uncertain. Trimming cost V 6 bases and J 1 base, with 11 bases left between them. CDR1 is WSHSY, CDR2 SAAADI, per germline. The CDR3 consists of 14 residues. The CDR3 protein is CASSSGPGTDTQYF. In DNA, the CDR3 is TGCGCCAGCAGCTCAGGTCCCGGCACAGATACGCAGTATTTT.

In this sample, this clone turned up a few times. Here the CDR3 reads CASSFQGATYNSPLHF. The DNA of the CDR3 is TGCGCCAGCAGCTTTCAGGGGGCAACATATAATTCACCCCTCCACTTT. The rearrangement links TRBV5-1 to TRBJ1-6; 8 positions match TRBD1. Germline assignment: CDR1 SGHRS and CDR2 YFSETQ. The CDR3 extends over 16 amino acids. Losses at the gene ends were 2 bases for V and 4 bases for J; bases not matched to a gene: 5.

The gene calls are TRBV5-1 and TRBJ2-3, with D possibly matching TRBD1 (6 bases). Germline loops: CDR1 SGHRS, CDR2 YFSETQ. There are 16 residues in the CDR3. The V end was cut by 2 bases, the J end by 1 base, with 14 bases between. The CDR3 is CASSFGQTQGTDTQYF. DNA of the CDR3: TGCGCCAGCAGCTTCGGACAGACTCAAGGCACAGATACGCAGTATTTT.

The chain links TRBV5-6 to TRBJ1-6; D unresolved. Trimming removed 1 base at V and 7 bases at J, with 6 bases between. This CDR3 is built from 13 residues. Germline lookup yields CDR1 SGHDT and CDR2 YYEEEE. The CDR3 is CASSLSRNSPLHF. CDR3 bases: TGTGCCAGCAGCTTGTCCAGAAATTCACCCCTCCACTTT.

The chain has TRBV7-9 and TRBJ1-2; D is uncertain. From germline, CDR1 is SEHNR and CDR2 FQNEAQ (reference sequence). This CDR3 is built from 13 residues. Deletions cut 1 base from V and 4 bases from J, with 7 bases between. The CDR3 DNA reads TGTGCCAGCAGCTTAGGATATAGCTATGGCTACACCTTC. Translated, it gives CASSLGYSYGYTF.

The chain employs TRBV2 and TRBJ2-7; 7 nucleotides match TRBD1. V lost 8 bases, J lost 2 bases, and 12 bases stayed unmatched. This CDR3 is built from 15 residues. Germline V lookup: CDR1 SNHLY, CDR2 FYNNEI. The CDR3 sequence: CASGPSWDRPYEQYF. The CDR3 DNA reads as TGTGCCAGCGGCCCCAGCTGGGACAGACCCTACGAGCAGTACTTC.

V and J are TRBV29-1 and TRBJ2-5; a weak D match, TRBD1 (6 bases). CDR1 is SQVTM and CDR2 is ANQGSEA in the germline V gene. This CDR3 contains 14 residues. Trimming took off 7 bases at V and 0 bases at J, with 15 bases between the two ends. CDR3 nucleotide sequence: TGCAGCGCTCTCAAAGGGGACAACCAAGAGACCCAGTACTTC. Translation: CSALKGDNQETQYF.

The sample holds a few counts of this clone. Other DNA variants within this sample encode the same CDR3. The rearrangement links TRBV2 to TRBJ1-5, with D possibly matching TRBD1 (5 bases). From germline, CDR1 is SNHLY and CDR2 FYNNEI. CDR3 length: 13 amino acids. V was pared by 3 bases and J by 4 bases, with 7 bases between. The CDR3 reads CASSEEGNQPQHF. The CDR3 bases are TGTGCCAGCAGTGAGGAGGGGAATCAGCCCCAGCATTTT.

This clone was recorded once. This chain connects TRBV7-6 to TRBJ2-2, with 7 positions matching TRBD1. The CDR3 contains 16 residues. Trimming removed 6 bases from V and 4 bases from J; junction bases left unmatched: 11. Germline V CDR1 and CDR2: SGHVS, FNYEAQ. DNA for the CDR3: TGTGCCAGCAGTTACCGGGACAGCCTCTTCACCGGGGAGCTGTTTTTT. It yields the protein CASSYRDSLFTGELFF.

The chain couples TRBV6-2 or TRBV6-3 to TRBJ1-5; TRBD1 matches at 7 bases. V trimming: 2 bases; J trimming: 6 bases; junction bases outside the gene matches: 4. Germline CDR1 reads MNHEY; CDR2 reads SVGEGT. The CDR3 extends over 14 amino acids. The CDR3 nucleotides are TGTGCCAGCAGTTACAAACAGGGGCCTCAGCCCCAGCATTTT. Protein sequence: CASSYKQGPQPQHF.

This chain links TRBV2 with TRBJ1-5; D is unresolved. Trimming shortened V by 2 bases and J by 3 bases, and 8 bases separated the two germline ends. Germline values: CDR1 SNHLY, CDR2 FYNNEI. The CDR3 has 14 residues. CDR3 sequence (DNA): TGTGCCAGCAGTGAAATTGAACACAATCAGCCCCAGCATTTT. It encodes CASSEIEHNQPQHF.

This clone was counted a few times. The gene calls are TRBV4-2 and TRBJ2-3, with a tentative D call TRBD2 (6 bases). This CDR3 is 14 amino acids long. The germline CDR1 and CDR2 sequences are LGHNA and YNFKEQ. Trimming stripped 6 bases from V and 1 base from J, with 11 bases between. Here the CDR3 DNA reads TGTGCCAGCAGGCCGTCGGGAGGCACAGATACGCAGTATTTT. It yields the protein CASRPSGGTDTQYF.

The chain combines TRBV27 with TRBJ1-6; weak D call: TRBD1 (5 bases). This CDR3 spans 16 amino acids. CDR1 and CDR2 (germline): MNHEY, SMNVEV (reference sequence). Trimming left V 1 base short and J 8 bases short, with 15 bases between. The CDR3 DNA is TGTGCCAGCAGTTTATGGCCCAGGGTGTCGGATTCACCCCTCCACTTT. Protein sequence: CASSLWPRVSDSPLHF.

This chain connects TRBV5-4 to TRBJ2-1; tentatively, D is TRBD2 (5 bases). Trimming removed 3 bases at V and 3 bases at J, with 13 bases between. Germline loops: CDR1 SGHNT, CDR2 YYREEE (reference sequence). CDR3 length: 15 residues. The CDR3 DNA follows: TGTGCCAGCAGCTCAGACTCCGGGAACTACAATGAGCAGTTCTTC. This gives the protein CASSSDSGNYNEQFF.

The chain has TRBV28 and TRBJ1-3; D is ambiguous. Germline CDR1 MDHEN, CDR2 SYDVKM. The CDR3 consists of 12 residues. Trimming removed 6 bases at V and 0 bases at J, with 3 bases between. The CDR3 region has the DNA TGTGCCAGCAGGAGCTCTGGAAACACCATATATTTT. Amino acid sequence: CASRSSGNTIYF.

In its sample, this clone was seen once. The chain has TRBV7-9 and TRBJ2-4; no clear D. CDR3 size: 15 residues. Trimming took 5 bases from V and 1 from J, leaving 12 bases between them. Germline V gene data show CDR1 as SEHNR and CDR2 as FQNEAQ (reference sequence). CDR3 DNA: TGTGCCAGCAGCCGAGAGGCGGCCGCCAAAAACATTCAGTACTTC. It codes for CASSREAAAKNIQYF. Full variable domain (outside the CDR3, taken from reference TRBV7-9 and TRBJ2-4): DTGVSQNPRHKITKRGQNVTFRCDPISEHNRLYWYRQTLGQGPEFLTYFQNEAQLEKSRLLSDRFSAERPKGSFSTLEIQRTEQGDSAMYLCASSREAAAKNIQYFGAGTRLSVL.

This sequence joins TRBV4-3 and TRBJ2-3; 12 bases are a match to TRBD2. This CDR3 comprises 17 residues. Germline lookup yields CDR1 LGHNA and CDR2 YSLEER. After removal of 0 bases from V and 1 base from J, the junction contained 2 bases not matched to a gene. The CDR3 nucleotides read TGCGCCAGCAGCCAAGAGACTAGCGGGGGCGGCACAGATACGCAGTATTTT. It codes for CASSQETSGGGTDTQYF.

The table lists this clone with a count of one. This chain uses TRBV7-9 with TRBJ2-3, with 10 bases identical to TRBD2. Germline trimming cut 6 bases from V and 0 bases from J; bases unmatched to any gene: 12. Germline CDR1 reads SEHNR; CDR2 reads FQNEAQ (reference sequence). CDR3 length: 18 residues. As DNA, the CDR3 is TGTGCCAGCAGACTTCGCCTCGGACTAGCGGAGAGCACAGATACGCAGTATTTT. This translates into CASRLRLGLAESTDTQYF. The whole variable domain, remainder taken from reference TRBV7-9 and TRBJ2-3, is DTGVSQNPRHKITKRGQNVTFRCDPISEHNRLYWYRQTLGQGPEFLTYFQNEAQLEKSRLLSDRFSAERPKGSFSTLEIQRTEQGDSAMYLCASRLRLGLAESTDTQYFGPGTRLTVL.

The chain combines TRBV12-3 or TRBV12-4 with TRBJ2-7; 8 nucleotides line up with TRBD1. V lost 5 bases, J lost 3 bases, and 3 bases stayed unmatched. The CDR3 spans 13 residues. In DNA form, the CDR3 reads TGTGCCAGCAGTATGACAGGGGTCTACGAGCAGTACTTC. Its protein is CASSMTGVYEQYF.

The chain recombines TRBV6-4 with TRBJ2-2, with 9 bases matching TRBD2. After removal of 3 bases from V and 5 bases from J, the junction contained 10 bases not matched to a gene. Germline lookup yields CDR1 MRHNA and CDR2 SNTAGT. CDR3 length: 17 amino acids. The CDR3 region has the DNA TGTGCCAGCAGTGAAGAGGCGCTAGCGGGGAGGACCGGGGAGCTGTTTTTT. Protein product: CASSEEALAGRTGELFF.

The rearrangement links TRBV2 to TRBJ1-1, with D unresolved. Trimming removed 3 bases at V and 0 bases at J, with 5 bases between. This CDR3 spans 13 amino acids. Per germline, CDR1 SNHLY and CDR2 FYNNEI. CDR3 DNA sequence: TGTGCCAGCAGTGATTTCGTGAACACTGAAGCTTTCTTT. Its translation: CASSDFVNTEAFF.

The rearrangement links TRBV27 to TRBJ2-7; TRBD1 matches 8 bases. The V segment lost 4 bases and the J segment 2 bases; nucleotides outside the gene matches: 7. This CDR3 comprises 15 residues. Germline V gives CDR1 MNHEY, CDR2 SMNVEV (reference sequence). As DNA, the CDR3 is TGTGCCAGCAGTTCCCCGGGACAGGCCCCCTACGAGCAGTACTTC. Residues: CASSSPGQAPYEQYF.

The chain couples TRBV7-2 to TRBJ1-1, with 7 bases lining up with TRBD1. Germline V gene data show CDR1 as SGHTA and CDR2 as FQGNSA. With 6 bases clipped from V and 4 bases from J, the junction kept 8 bases outside the gene matches. The CDR3 is made up of 14 amino acids. The CDR3: CASRSRQGPTEAFF. The CDR3 nucleotides are TGTGCCAGCAGATCCAGACAGGGCCCCACTGAAGCTTTCTTT.

V gene TRBV19 combines with J gene TRBJ1-1; 7 bases map to TRBD1. V was clipped by 8 bases and J by 7 bases; unmatched bases: 4. CDR1 is LNHDA and CDR2 is SQIVND in the germline V gene (reference sequence). There are 11 residues in the CDR3. The CDR3 coding sequence is TGTGCCAGTGGGACAGCGGGTGAAGCTTTCTTT. This gives the protein CASGTAGEAFF. Together with reference TRBV19 and TRBJ1-1, the CDR3 gives the full variable domain: DGGITQSPKYLFRKEGQNVTLSCEQNLNHDAMYWYRQDPGQGLRLIYYSQIVNDFQKGDIAEGYSVSREKKESFPLTVTSAQKNPTAFYLCASGTAGEAFFGQGTRLTVV.